The rows below give T cell receptor beta chains drawn from one sample of a study of cytotoxic CD8 clonotypes in ibrutinib-treated CLL. The method was immunoSEQ multiplex PCR; TCRdb's version includes in-frame clones alone and lacks a portion of them. The sample has around 140,000 clones; about 75% are singletons. The sequencing used PBMCs, collected after 24 months of ibrutinib treatment. Receptor source: a human donor with chronic lymphocytic leukemia. Both conserved end residues are part of each CDR3. A D gene is named only where the DNA matches it firmly. A row's size may be missing; if present it is once, few, many or a size class.

abundance,d_gene,j_gene,v_gene,CDR3nt,CDR3aa
-,-,TRBJ1-1,TRBV27,TGTGCCAGCAGTTTGGGCAGCATGAACACTGAAGCTTTCTTT,CASSLGSMNTEAFF
-,TRBD1,TRBJ1-2,TRBV6-4,TGTGCCAGCAGTGACAGGGGACAGGGTAGAAAAACCGGACTATATGGCTACACCTTC,CASSDRGQGRKTGLYGYTF
-,-,TRBJ2-1,TRBV10-3,TGTGCCACCAAGGGGGGGCAGGGGGACAATGAGCAGTTCTTC,CATKGGQGDNEQFF
-,-,TRBJ2-7,TRBV28,TGTGCCAGCAGAACCCCGGGGTCGAGCTACGAGCAGTACTTC,CASRTPGSSYEQYF
-,-,TRBJ2-3,TRBV18,TGTGCCAGCTCACCAGGCACAGATACGCAGTATTTT,CASSPGTDTQYF
-,TRBD2,TRBJ2-3,TRBV4-2,TGTGCCAGCAGCCAAGCGGTGCGGGGGGGCCGGGCTAGCACAGATACGCAGTATTTT,CASSQAVRGGRASTDTQYF
-,TRBD1,TRBJ2-5,TRBV6-5,TGTGCCAGCAGTTACTCAGGTCTGGCAGGGGGAGAGACCCAGTACTTC,CASSYSGLAGGETQYF
-,-,TRBJ2-7,TRBV2,TGTGCCAGCAGTGAAGGACAGGTTATCTACGAGCAGTACTTC,CASSEGQVIYEQYF
-,TRBD2,TRBJ2-5,TRBV18,TGTGCCAGCTCACCAACGGGACTAGCGGGAGGAGAGACCCAGTACTTC,CASSPTGLAGGETQYF
-,TRBD1,TRBJ2-3,TRBV5-4,TGTGCCAGCAGCGGGGGACAGGGAGGGTCGGGCACAGATACGCAGTATTTT,CASSGGQGGSGTDTQYF
-,-,TRBJ1-3,TRBV30,TGTGCCTGGAGTCCCCCGCAAGGAGGAAACACCATATATTTT,CAWSPPQGGNTIYF
few,TRBD1,TRBJ2-7,TRBV11-2,TGTGCCAGCAGCCGGGACAGGGGTCTTTGGGAGCAGTACTTC,CASSRDRGLWEQYF
-,-,TRBJ1-3,TRBV6-5,TGTGCCAGCAGTTACTCGAGAGGGGTAGACACCATATATTTT,CASSYSRGVDTIYF
once,-,TRBJ1-2,TRBV13,TGTGCCAGCAGCTTACAGGGGAACTACTATGGCTACACCTTC,CASSLQGNYYGYTF
few,TRBD2,TRBJ2-3,TRBV7-9,TGTGCCAGCCAACCCAGCGGGAGGGTTGTAGATACGCAGTATTTT,CASQPSGRVVDTQYF
few,-,TRBJ2-7,TRBV5-1,TGCGCCAGCAGCTTGGGGCAGGGCATCGGCGAGCAGTACTTC,CASSLGQGIGEQYF
-,TRBD1,TRBJ2-7,TRBV10-3,TGTGCCATCAGCCCCCGGGGACAGACCTACGAGCAGTACTTC,CAISPRGQTYEQYF
-,-,TRBJ1-2,TRBV10-3,TGTGCCATCAGTGAGTCCCTGTATGGCTACACCTTC,CAISESLYGYTF
-,-,TRBJ1-2,TRBV4-3,TGCGCCAGCAGCCAATTCGGGCAGAACTATGGCTACACCTTC,CASSQFGQNYGYTF
-,-,TRBJ2-4,TRBV4-3,TGCGCCAGCAGCCACGACGTCAGGTTCTTAAACATTCAGTACTTC,CASSHDVRFLNIQYF
-,TRBD1,TRBJ1-2,TRBV6-1,TGTGCCAGCAGTCCCGGACAGGTCGTCAACTATGGCTACACCTTC,CASSPGQVVNYGYTF
-,TRBD1,TRBJ2-7,TRBV6-6,TGTGCCAGCAGTTCTGTGGACAGGGGGTACCACGAGCAGTACTTC,CASSSVDRGYHEQYF
few,-,TRBJ1-6,TRBV6-1,TGTGCCAGCAGTGAAGGGCCCCACTATAATTCACCCCTCCACTTT,CASSEGPHYNSPLHF
-,TRBD2,TRBJ2-3,TRBV19,TGTGCCAGTAGTACCGGACTAGCGGGGGATATCGGCACAGATACGCAGTATTTT,CASSTGLAGDIGTDTQYF
once,TRBD1,TRBJ1-2,TRBV6-6,TGTGCCAGCAGACGTCAGGACAGGCAAACGGGGGGCTACACCTTC,CASRRQDRQTGGYTF
few,-,TRBJ2-3,TRBV9,TGTGCCAGCAGCGTAGCCCAGCTAGCTGCAGATACGCAGTATTTT,CASSVAQLAADTQYF
many,-,TRBJ1-3,TRBV7-2,TGTGCCAGCAGCCCCGGCAGTACGGGAAACACCATATATTTT,CASSPGSTGNTIYF
few,-,TRBJ1-4,TRBV28,TGTGCCAGCAGTTTATCTGATGAAAAACTGTTTTTT,CASSLSDEKLFF
-,-,TRBJ2-1,TRBV19,TGTGCCACCCAAGTGGGGCCTAGGGAGCAGTTCTTC,CATQVGPREQFF
-,-,TRBJ2-2,TRBV2,TGTGCCACCCGCTTGGACACCGGGGAGCTGTTTTTT,CATRLDTGELFF
-,-,TRBJ2-7,TRBV28,TGTGCCAGCAGTTTGAAGCAGCTCCGTTACGAGCAGTACTTC,CASSLKQLRYEQYF
-,-,TRBJ2-7,TRBV10-3,TGTGCCATCAGGGACCGCTCCTACGAGCAGTACTTC,CAIRDRSYEQYF
-,TRBD1,TRBJ2-7,TRBV29-1,TGCAGCGTCCGAACTCCCGGCAGGGGGAATGGGGAGCAGTACTTC,CSVRTPGRGNGEQYF
-,-,TRBJ2-7,TRBV28,TGTGCCAGCAGTTTGACTCGTAGGCAGTACTTC,CASSLTRRQYF
-,-,TRBJ1-6,TRBV5-1,TGCGCCAGCAGCTTGGCCGCGGGGGATCCCCTCCACTTT,CASSLAAGDPLHF
few,TRBD2,TRBJ2-7,TRBV10-3,TGTGCCGTCAAGACTAGCGGGGGCTCCTACGAGCAGTACTTC,CAVKTSGGSYEQYF
-,TRBD2,TRBJ2-7,TRBV25-1,TGTGCCAGCAGTGAGGGAGGGGCCACCTCCTACGAGCAGTACTTC,CASSEGGATSYEQYF
-,TRBD1,TRBJ2-5,TRBV2,TGTGCCAGCAGTTACGGACAGGGGGCATGGGAGACCCAGTACTTC,CASSYGQGAWETQYF
-,TRBD2,TRBJ2-7,TRBV9,TGTGCCAGCAGCCCCGGACTAGCGGGAACCTACGAGCAGTACTTC,CASSPGLAGTYEQYF
once,-,TRBJ2-3,TRBV7-2,TGTGCCAGCAGCTTATACGGTCCCGAGGGAGCAGATACGCAGTATTTT,CASSLYGPEGADTQYF
few,-,TRBJ2-2,TRBV27,TGTGCCAGCAGTTACTACACCGGGGAGCTGTTTTTT,CASSYYTGELFF
-,TRBD2,TRBJ2-7,TRBV5-4,TGTGCCAGCAGCTTAGGACTAGCGGGGGGGGACGAGCAGTACTTC,CASSLGLAGGDEQYF
-,-,TRBJ2-3,TRBV18,TGTGCCAGCTCACCACCGGGCACAGATACGCAGTATTTT,CASSPPGTDTQYF
-,-,TRBJ1-2,TRBV6-5,TGTGCCAGCAGCGGGATGGGCAGCGGTGCTGGCTACACCTTC,CASSGMGSGAGYTF
many,-,TRBJ1-2,TRBV5-1,TGCGCCAGCAGCTTGGGCGGGCACTACACCTTC,CASSLGGHYTF
-,TRBD2,TRBJ2-5,TRBV4-2,TGTGCCAGCAGCCCGATACCGGGACTAGCGGCAGAGACCCAGTACTTC,CASSPIPGLAAETQYF
-,-,TRBJ2-5,TRBV2,TGTGCCAGCAGTGAAGAGGGGGTGGGCGAGACCCAGTACTTC,CASSEEGVGETQYF
few,-,TRBJ1-2,TRBV4-3,TGCGCCAGCAGCCCAGGGGAAGGGCTCGGCTACACCTTC,CASSPGEGLGYTF
-,TRBD2,TRBJ2-7,TRBV11-2,TGTGCCAGCAGCTTTGAGGGAGGGCCGACCTACGAGCAGTACTTC,CASSFEGGPTYEQYF
-,-,TRBJ2-7,TRBV6-6,TGTGCCAGCAGTTATACCCAGGACGGGGCTGACCGGCAGTACTTC,CASSYTQDGADRQYF